This T cell receptor (beta chain) appears in the sequencing data of a study of identical twins. Study observations and caveats: Out-of-frame beta sequences exhibited a weaker degree of excess twin sharing.

Ten or more counts support this clonotype. What it recognizes is unknown. One entry per CDR3 protein results from TCRdb running MiXCR on the 5' RACE reads. In the table there are about 690,000 distinct CDR3 sequences, roughly 6% of which are singletons. The sample consisted of naive T cells sorted from blood. The receptor was isolated from a man between 18 and 29 years old in good health.

The CDR3 sequence: CASSLAGGRSTEAFF. The CDR3 nucleotides read TGTGCCAGCAGCTTAGCGGGGGGGCGGAGCACTGAAGCTTTCTTT. This chain links TRBV7-2 with TRBJ1-1, with D maybe TRBD1 (6 bases). Trimming shortened V by 0 bases and J by 4 bases, and 12 bases separated the two germline ends. The CDR3 is made up of 15 amino acids. Per the germline V gene, CDR1 is SGHTA and CDR2 is FQGNSA.